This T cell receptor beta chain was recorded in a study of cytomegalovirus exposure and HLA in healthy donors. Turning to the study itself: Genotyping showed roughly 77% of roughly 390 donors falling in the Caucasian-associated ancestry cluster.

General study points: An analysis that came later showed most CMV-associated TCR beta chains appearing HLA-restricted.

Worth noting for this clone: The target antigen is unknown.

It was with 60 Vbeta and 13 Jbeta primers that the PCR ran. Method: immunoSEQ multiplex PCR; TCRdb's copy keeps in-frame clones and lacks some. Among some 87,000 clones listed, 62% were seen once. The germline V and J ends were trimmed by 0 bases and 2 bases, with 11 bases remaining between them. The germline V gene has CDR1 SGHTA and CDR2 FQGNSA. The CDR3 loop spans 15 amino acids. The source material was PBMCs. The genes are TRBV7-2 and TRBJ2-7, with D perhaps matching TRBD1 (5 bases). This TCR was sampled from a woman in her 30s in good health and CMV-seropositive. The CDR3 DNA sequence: TGTGCCAGCAGCTTAGCACAGGCTGGGACCTACGAGCAGTACTTC. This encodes CASSLAQAGTYEQYF.